The 14 T cell receptor beta chains listed next were all sequenced from one sample in a study of blood T cell repertoires in COVID-19. Measured with immunoSEQ multiplex PCR; TCRdb has only the in-frame clones, and not every one. Of about 240,000 clones in the sample, around 83% were seen once. Sequencing was carried out using peripheral blood. The receptor set was obtained from a woman between 18 and 29 years old with acute or convalescent COVID-19.

The chain has TRBV7-9 and TRBJ2-7; 9 positions agree with TRBD1. The J segment lost 6 bases and the V segment lost 8 bases, leaving 11 bases of the junction unmatched. The germline CDR1 and CDR2 sequences are SEHNR and FQNEAQ (reference sequence). The CDR3 has 14 residues. For the CDR3, the DNA is TGTGCCAGCTCTCACAGGGGGCTTGACTCCGAGCAGTACTTC. This translates into CASSHRGLDSEQYF.

This chain joins TRBV29-1 and TRBJ2-3; tentatively, D is TRBD1 (5 bases). The V end was cut by 7 bases, the J end by 0 bases, with 14 bases between. The CDR3 has 14 amino acids. Germline V gene sequence: CDR1 SQVTM, CDR2 ANQGSEA. The CDR3 protein is CSGIQASSTDTQYF. The CDR3 nucleotides are TGCAGCGGAATACAGGCTTCTAGCACAGATACGCAGTATTTT.

This clone was found a few times. The rearrangement uses TRBV6-5 and TRBJ1-4; 8 positions agree with TRBD1. J gave up 4 bases and V 8 bases, and 6 bases lay outside the gene matches. The CDR3 length is 14 residues. Germline V gene sequence: CDR1 MNHEY, CDR2 SVGAGI. The DNA for the CDR3 is TGTGCCAGCTCAGGACAGGGAGTTAATGAAAAACTGTTTTTT. This gives the protein CASSGQGVNEKLFF.

The rearrangement links TRBV2 to TRBJ2-1; D perhaps matches TRBD2 (5 bases). The CDR3 has 12 residues. V lost 7 bases, J lost 6 bases, and 10 bases lay in between. Germline V gene lookup returns CDR1 SNHLY and CDR2 FYNNEI. CDR3 coding DNA: TGTGCCAGCAACGGGAACAGCAATGAGCAGTTCTTC. Amino acids: CASNGNSNEQFF. The variable domain in full, with the rest retrieved from reference TRBV2 and TRBJ2-1, is EPEVTQTPSHQVTQMGQEVILRCVPISNHLYFYWYRQILGQKVEFLVSFYNNEISEKSEIFDDQFSVERPDGSNFTLKIRSTKLEDSAMYFCASNGNSNEQFFGPGTRLTVL.

The V gene is TRBV28, the J gene TRBJ2-1, with a possible D match to TRBD1 (5 bases). V was trimmed by 5 bases and J by 6 bases, leaving 11 bases between them. CDR1 is MDHEN, CDR2 SYDVKM, per germline. This CDR3 spans 13 amino acids. CDR3 amino acids: CASSEQVINEQFF. In DNA form, the CDR3 reads TGTGCCAGCAGTGAACAGGTTATCAATGAGCAGTTCTTC.

The chain couples TRBV5-1 to TRBJ1-4, with 9 bases that match TRBD1. The CDR3 runs 15 residues. Germline assignment: CDR1 SGHRS and CDR2 YFSETQ. V shed 4 bases and J 7 bases; nucleotides not matched to a gene: 8. The CDR3 nucleotides are TGCGCCAGCAGCCCCGGGACAGGGTTTTTTGAAAAACTGTTTTTT. Amino acid sequence: CASSPGTGFFEKLFF.

This chain links TRBV19 with TRBJ1-1; D unresolved. Germline-derived CDR1 and CDR2 are LNHDA and SQIVND (reference sequence). The CDR3 runs 16 residues. Trimming took off 2 bases at V and 0 bases at J, with 13 bases between the two ends. The CDR3 DNA reads as TGTGCCAGTAGTATATGGGCGGGGTCTCTGAACACTGAAGCTTTCTTT. This gives the protein CASSIWAGSLNTEAFF.

J is TRBJ1-2 and V is TRBV20-1; D is perhaps TRBD1 (6 bases). Germline CDR1 and CDR2: DFQATT and SNEGSKA (reference sequence). This CDR3 comprises 10 residues. Trimming shortened V by 7 bases and J by 7 bases, and 10 bases separated the two germline ends. CDR3 nucleotides: TGCAGTGTTTCAGGGGTTGGCTACACCTTC. It is translated as CSVSGVGYTF.

The V call is TRBV7-9, the J call TRBJ2-1; a possible D gene is TRBD2 (6 bases). The CDR3 loop spans 13 amino acids. CDR1 is SEHNR and CDR2 is FQNEAQ in the germline V gene (reference sequence). Deletions cut 5 bases from V and 7 bases from J, with 12 bases between. CDR3 residues: CASSHSSDNEQFF. Written as DNA, the CDR3 is TGTGCCAGCAGCCACTCTAGCGATAATGAGCAGTTCTTC.

The CDR3 bases are TGCGCCAGCAGCTCAGAAAACACCGGGGAGCTGTTTTTT. As protein: CASSSENTGELFF. The V and J genes are TRBV5-1 and TRBJ2-2; no firm D call. The CDR3 length is 13 residues. In germline, CDR1 is SGHRS, CDR2 YFSETQ. The V gene lost 3 bases and the J gene lost 2 bases, with 5 bases spanning the gap.

The chain carries TRBV4-3 and TRBJ1-2, with 7 bases that match TRBD1. J lost 8 bases, V lost 0 bases, and 3 bases had no gene match. Germline V gene lookup returns CDR1 LGHNA and CDR2 YSLEER. CDR3 size: 13 residues. This CDR3 is CASSQDQQGGYTF. The CDR3 DNA follows: TGCGCCAGCAGCCAAGATCAACAGGGGGGCTACACCTTC.

With respect to this clone: The junction differs from germline at one of its ends, possibly a read error. The chain links TRBV2 to TRBJ1-5, with TRBD1 as a possible D gene (6 bases). The CDR3 loop spans 15 amino acids. Germline V gives CDR1 SNHLY, CDR2 FYNNEI. CDR3 nucleotides: TGTGCCAGCAGAGAAGAACAGGGTCCCAATCAGCCCCAGCATTTT. This gives the protein CASREEQGPNQPQHF.

This clone has more than one count but fewer than ten. V usage is TRBV5-1 and J usage is TRBJ2-2; the D is unclear. Germline-derived CDR1 and CDR2 are SGHRS and YFSETQ. The CDR3 is 14 amino acids. The ends were cut back, 5 bases at V and 0 bases at J, with 8 bases in the middle. The CDR3 DNA sequence: TGCGCCAGCAGTACGGAGCCGAACACCGGGGAGCTGTTTTTT. This encodes CASSTEPNTGELFF.

The sample holds many counts of this clone. The chain has TRBV6-5 and TRBJ1-6; D uncertain. Germline CDR1 is MNHEY and CDR2 is SVGAGI. There are 12 residues in the CDR3. V was clipped by 7 bases and J by 11 bases, with 12 bases between them. The CDR3 DNA reads TGTGCCAGCATTTTCCCTCCCGCACCCCTCCACTTT. Encoded protein: CASIFPPAPLHF.